The next 9 T cell receptor beta chains were all read from a single sample in a study of T cell responses to AZD1222 COVID-19 vaccine. Libraries were prepared by immunoSEQ multiplex PCR; TCRdb keeps only in-frame clonotypes and omits some of them. The table has about 210,000 clones, roughly 94% seen once. This specimen consisted of peripheral blood, obtained 28 days after the second dose of the MenACWY control vaccine. These receptors all come from an adult who received the MenACWY meningococcal vaccine as a control.

The chain carries TRBV9 and TRBJ2-7, with D hard to call. The CDR3 totals 13 residues. From germline, CDR1 is SGDLS and CDR2 YYNGEE. The V end lost 3 bases, the J end lost 2 bases, and 9 bases lay between the germline ends. The CDR3 DNA follows: TGTGCCAGCAGCGAGGACGTAGCCTACGAGCAGTACTTC. This translates into CASSEDVAYEQYF.

The chain links TRBV29-1 to TRBJ1-6, with D maybe TRBD1 (6 bases). The germline CDR1 and CDR2 sequences are SQVTM and ANQGSEA. Trimming took off 5 bases at V and 8 bases at J, with 16 bases between the two ends. The CDR3 is 14 residues long. The CDR3 bases are TGCAGCGTTTCGACAGGATCCGGTGATTCACCCCTCCACTTT. Translating gives CSVSTGSGDSPLHF.

This clone is a singleton in its sample. J is TRBJ2-7 and V is TRBV29-1, with TRBD2 matching 10 bases. The junction had 8 bases not matched to a gene; V was cut back by 6 bases and J by 6 bases. Germline loops: CDR1 SQVTM, CDR2 ANQGSEA. CDR3 length: 13 amino acids. In DNA, the CDR3 is TGCAGCGTCGCTAGCGGGGGAGGTTTCGAGCAGTACTTC. Protein sequence: CSVASGGGFEQYF.

The V gene is TRBV19, the J gene TRBJ2-7; weak D call: TRBD1 (5 bases). V dropped 3 bases and J dropped 13 bases, with 22 bases sitting between them. CDR3 size: 14 residues. Germline lookup yields CDR1 LNHDA and CDR2 SQIVND (reference sequence). The CDR3 is CASSMGTGAMGYYF. The DNA for the CDR3 is TGTGCCAGTAGTATGGGAACAGGAGCCATGGGCTACTACTTC.

V gene TRBV7-6 combines with J gene TRBJ2-7, with D perhaps given as TRBD1 or TRBD2 (5 bases each). The V gene's germline CDR1 is SGHVS and CDR2 FNYEAQ. V dropped 0 bases and J dropped 2 bases, with 11 bases sitting between them. This CDR3 comprises 15 residues. CDR3 residues: CASSLAPGPPYEQYF. In nucleotides, the CDR3 is TGTGCCAGCAGCTTAGCCCCGGGACCCCCCTACGAGCAGTACTTC. The full variable domain, completed using reference TRBV7-6 and TRBJ2-7, is GAGVSQSPRYKVTKRGQDVALRCDPISGHVSLYWYRQALGQGPEFLTYFNYEAQQDKSGLPNDRFSAERPEGSISTLTIQRTEQRDSAMYRCASSLAPGPPYEQYFGPGTRLTVT.

This clone showed up just once. The CDR3 sequence is CAWSVLDRYNEQFF. In DNA, the CDR3 is TGTGCCTGGAGTGTCCTGGACCGTTACAATGAGCAGTTCTTC. The chain uses TRBV30 and TRBJ2-1; D remains unclear. Trimming cost V 0 bases and J 4 bases, with 10 bases left between them. The V gene's germline CDR1 is GTSNPN and CDR2 SVGIG (reference sequence). This CDR3 has 14 amino acids.

In DNA, the CDR3 is TGTGCCAGCAGCTTGCGTCTAGCGGGATTAGTTGATGAGCAGTTCTTC. This codes for CASSLRLAGLVDEQFF. The chain carries TRBV5-6 and TRBJ2-1; 9 positions agree with TRBD2. The CDR3 totals 16 residues. CDR1 is SGHDT and CDR2 is YYEEEE in the germline V gene. V dropped 1 base and J dropped 8; count of bases not matched to a gene: 10.

The CDR3 region is CASRQGASYNEQFF. The CDR3 DNA reads TGTGCCAGCCGACAGGGGGCTTCATACAATGAGCAGTTCTTC. The chain combines TRBV19 with TRBJ2-1, with 10 bases aligning to TRBD1. This CDR3 is 14 amino acids long. Germline CDR1 is LNHDA and CDR2 is SQIVND (reference sequence). V lost 9 bases, J lost 4 bases, and 6 bases stayed unmatched.

This rearrangement joins TRBV4-2 to TRBJ2-7; D is perhaps TRBD1 (5 bases). Between the trimmed V and J ends, which lost 1 base and 5 bases, there was a span of 9 bases. Germline CDR1 is LGHNA and CDR2 is YNFKEQ. This CDR3 spans 13 amino acids. CDR3 nucleotide sequence: TGTGCCAGCAGCCAAGCCAGGGTCGACGAGCAGTACTTC. This gives the protein CASSQARVDEQYF.